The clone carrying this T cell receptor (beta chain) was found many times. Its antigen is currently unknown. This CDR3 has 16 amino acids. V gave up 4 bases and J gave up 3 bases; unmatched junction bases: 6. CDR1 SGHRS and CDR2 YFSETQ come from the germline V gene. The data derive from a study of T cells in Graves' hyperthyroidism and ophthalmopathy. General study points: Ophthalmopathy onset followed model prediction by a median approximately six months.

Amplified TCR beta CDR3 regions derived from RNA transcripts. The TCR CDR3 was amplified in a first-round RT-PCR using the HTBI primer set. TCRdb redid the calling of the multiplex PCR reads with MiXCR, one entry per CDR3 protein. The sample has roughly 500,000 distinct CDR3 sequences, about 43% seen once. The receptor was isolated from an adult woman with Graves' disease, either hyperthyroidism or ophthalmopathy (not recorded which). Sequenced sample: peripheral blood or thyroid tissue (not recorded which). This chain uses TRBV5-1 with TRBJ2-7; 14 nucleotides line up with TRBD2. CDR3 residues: CASSPGTSGRDYEQYF. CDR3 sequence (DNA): TGCGCCAGCAGCCCAGGGACTAGCGGGAGAGACTACGAGCAGTACTTC.